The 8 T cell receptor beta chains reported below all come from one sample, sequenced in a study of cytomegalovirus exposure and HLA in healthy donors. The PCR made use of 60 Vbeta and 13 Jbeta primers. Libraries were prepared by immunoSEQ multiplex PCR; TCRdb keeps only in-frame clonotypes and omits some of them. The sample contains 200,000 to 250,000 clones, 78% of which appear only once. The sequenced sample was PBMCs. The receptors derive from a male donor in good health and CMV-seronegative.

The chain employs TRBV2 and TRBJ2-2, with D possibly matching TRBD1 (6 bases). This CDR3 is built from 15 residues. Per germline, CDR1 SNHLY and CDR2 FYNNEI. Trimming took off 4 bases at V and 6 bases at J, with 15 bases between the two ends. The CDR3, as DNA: TGTGCCAGCAGTGTCTCAGGGGCAAGGGCCGGGGAGCTGTTTTTT. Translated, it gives CASSVSGARAGELFF.

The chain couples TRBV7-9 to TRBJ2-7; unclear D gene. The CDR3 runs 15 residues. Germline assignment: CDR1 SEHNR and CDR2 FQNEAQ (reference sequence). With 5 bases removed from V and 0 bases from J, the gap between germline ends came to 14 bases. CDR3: CASSRTALSSYEQYF. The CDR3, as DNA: TGTGCCAGCAGCCGTACAGCTCTGAGCTCCTACGAGCAGTACTTC.

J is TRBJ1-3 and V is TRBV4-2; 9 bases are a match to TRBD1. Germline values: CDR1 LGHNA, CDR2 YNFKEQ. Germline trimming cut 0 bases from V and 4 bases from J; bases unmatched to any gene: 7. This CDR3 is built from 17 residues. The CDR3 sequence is CASSQDEGQGSGNTIYF. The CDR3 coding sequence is TGTGCCAGCAGCCAAGATGAGGGACAGGGCTCCGGAAACACCATATATTTT.

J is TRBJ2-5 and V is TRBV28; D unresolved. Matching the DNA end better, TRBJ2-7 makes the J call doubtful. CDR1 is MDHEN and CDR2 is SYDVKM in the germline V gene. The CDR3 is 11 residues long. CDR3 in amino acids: CASSLRHEQYF. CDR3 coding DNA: TGTGCCAGCAGTTTGCGTCACGAGCAGTACTTC.

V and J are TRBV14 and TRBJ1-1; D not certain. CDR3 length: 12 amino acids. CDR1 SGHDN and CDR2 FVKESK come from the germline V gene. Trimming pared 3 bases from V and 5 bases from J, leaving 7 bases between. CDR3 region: CASSHVRTEAFF. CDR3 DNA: TGTGCCAGCAGCCATGTGCGGACTGAAGCTTTCTTT.

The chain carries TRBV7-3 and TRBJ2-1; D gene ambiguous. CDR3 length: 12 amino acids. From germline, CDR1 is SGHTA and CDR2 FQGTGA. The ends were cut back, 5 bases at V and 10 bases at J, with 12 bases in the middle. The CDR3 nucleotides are TGTGCCAGCAGCATACAAAACGGGGAGCAGTTCTTC. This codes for CASSIQNGEQFF.

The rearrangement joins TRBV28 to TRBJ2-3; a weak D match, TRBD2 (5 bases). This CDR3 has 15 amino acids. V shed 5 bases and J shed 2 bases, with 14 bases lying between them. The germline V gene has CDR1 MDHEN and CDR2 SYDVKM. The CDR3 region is CASSAQSGYTDTQYF. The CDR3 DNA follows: TGTGCCAGCAGTGCCCAAAGCGGATACACAGATACGCAGTATTTT.

The chain's CDR3 is CASKRTLGANTEAFF. The DNA of the CDR3 is TGTGCCAGCAAAAGGACATTAGGGGCCAACACTGAAGCTTTCTTT. The chain carries TRBV27 and TRBJ1-1, with D perhaps matching TRBD1 (5 bases). The CDR3 is 15 amino acids. Between the trimmed V and J ends, which lost 7 bases and 2 bases, there was a span of 17 bases. Germline CDR1 and CDR2: MNHEY and SMNVEV (reference sequence).